These 13 T cell receptor beta chains were sequenced from one sample in a study of Graves' ophthalmopathy and Graves' hyperthyroidism. The study amplified TCR beta CDR3 regions using RNA transcripts. First-round RT-PCR with HTBI primers preceded a second-round multiplex PCR. TCRdb analysed the multiplex PCR reads with MiXCR anew, one entry per CDR3 protein. The data hold about 16,000 distinct CDR3 sequences, with more than 45% observed a single time. The sample taken for sequencing was peripheral blood. The receptors were sampled from a woman between 40 and 50 years old with stable Graves' hyperthyroidism.

This clonotype ranks as medium-sized. The genes are TRBV19 and TRBJ1-5; 8 bases line up with TRBD1. The CDR3 spans 14 residues. Germline V gives CDR1 LNHDA, CDR2 SQIVND (reference sequence). J lost 6 bases, V lost 1 base, and 2 bases had no gene match. The CDR3 nucleotides are TGTGCCAGTAGTATAGGGACAGGGTCTCAGCCCCAGCATTTT. Its protein product is CASSIGTGSQPQHF. The whole variable domain, filled in from reference TRBV19 and TRBJ1-5, reads DGGITQSPKYLFRKEGQNVTLSCEQNLNHDAMYWYRQDPGQGLRLIYYSQIVNDFQKGDIAEGYSVSREKKESFPLTVTSAQKNPTAFYLCASSIGTGSQPQHFGDGTRLSIL.

Turning to this clonotype: Given the absence of the conserved phenylalanine or tryptophan at the CDR3 end, a read error is likely. The chain links TRBV2 to TRBJ2-5, with 7 bases matching TRBD1. J was trimmed by 5 bases and V by 4 bases; bases with no gene match: 7. The CDR3 is made up of 14 amino acids. Germline V gene data show CDR1 as SNHLY and CDR2 as FYNNEI. The chain's CDR3 is CASSGDRAHETQYI. CDR3 DNA: TGTGCCAGCAGTGGGGACAGAGCCCATGAGACCCAGTACATC.

The genes are TRBV7-9 and TRBJ1-5; D perhaps matches TRBD1 (5 bases). Per the germline V gene, CDR1 is SEHNR and CDR2 is FQNEAQ (reference sequence). Between the trimmed V and J ends, which lost 3 bases and 3 bases, there was a span of 9 bases. The CDR3 runs to 14 residues. CDR3 DNA: TGTGCCAGCAGCTTGGGACCGAACAATCAGCCCCAGCATTTT. Residues: CASSLGPNNQPQHF.

The chain couples TRBV19 to TRBJ2-3, with 7 nucleotides matching TRBD2. V shed 6 bases and J 5 bases; nucleotides not matched to a gene: 5. The CDR3 contains 13 residues. Germline assignment: CDR1 LNHDA and CDR2 SQIVND (reference sequence). CDR3 sequence (DNA): TGTGCCAGTAGCGCGGGAGCCGGAGATACGCAGTATTTT. Amino acid sequence: CASSAGAGDTQYF. Full variable domain (rest looked up from reference TRBV19 and TRBJ2-3): DGGITQSPKYLFRKEGQNVTLSCEQNLNHDAMYWYRQDPGQGLRLIYYSQIVNDFQKGDIAEGYSVSREKKESFPLTVTSAQKNPTAFYLCASSAGAGDTQYFGPGTRLTVL.

The gene calls are TRBV2 and TRBJ1-2; no reliable D call. Between the trimmed V and J ends, which lost 10 bases and 5 bases, there was a span of 17 bases. Germline CDR1 and CDR2: SNHLY and FYNNEI. The CDR3 loop spans 13 amino acids. This chain's CDR3 is CATSKQTHYGYTF. CDR3 DNA sequence: TGTGCCACCTCGAAACAGACCCATTATGGCTACACCTTC.

This clonotype was detected once. The rearrangement links TRBV11-2 to TRBJ2-3; possible D gene TRBD2, 5 bases. Germline-derived CDR1 and CDR2 are SGHAT and FQNNGV. V was pared by 2 bases and J by 2 bases, with 8 bases between. The CDR3 is made up of 14 amino acids. CDR3 DNA: TGTGCCAGCAGCTTATACGGGAACACAGATACGCAGTATTTT. Translation: CASSLYGNTDTQYF.

A single count supports this clonotype. The chain employs TRBV20-1 and TRBJ2-1, with TRBD1 identical over 7 bases. This CDR3 region has 12 residues. Per germline, CDR1 DFQATT and CDR2 SNEGSKA (reference sequence). With 1 base clipped from V and 6 bases from J, the junction kept 0 bases outside the gene matches. The CDR3 spells CSARAGGNEQFF. CDR3 nucleotides: TGCAGTGCTAGAGCAGGGGGCAATGAGCAGTTCTTC.

This clonotype came up a few times. The chain recombines TRBV11-3 with TRBJ2-1; tentative D call: TRBD2 (6 bases). This CDR3 has 15 residues. Looked up from germline, CDR1 is SGHNT and CDR2 is YENEEA. Trimming left V 0 bases short and J 4 bases short, with 10 bases between. Written as DNA, the CDR3 is TGTGCCAGCAGCTTAGATGGGGACTTTTACAATGAGCAGTTCTTC. As protein: CASSLDGDFYNEQFF.

The table lists this clonotype with a few counts. J is TRBJ1-2 and V is TRBV4-3; D is ambiguous. The CDR3 runs to 14 residues. CDR1 is LGHNA and CDR2 is YSLEER in the germline V gene. V was cut by 3 bases and J by 3 bases, with 11 bases left in between. CDR3 bases: TGCGCCAGCAGCCACTCAATGGTGGACTATGGCTACACCTTC. Its protein is CASSHSMVDYGYTF.

Only a few counts were recorded for this clonotype. The chain uses TRBV18 and TRBJ2-3; no definite D call. The CDR3 loop spans 14 amino acids. V dropped 6 bases and J dropped 4 bases, with 14 bases sitting between them. Germline CDR1 is KGHSH and CDR2 is LQKENI. The CDR3: CASSHSVGPDTQYF. The CDR3 DNA reads as TGTGCCAGCTCCCACTCGGTCGGGCCAGATACGCAGTATTTT.

V and J are TRBV20-1 and TRBJ2-1, with TRBD2 matching 12 bases. Germline values: CDR1 DFQATT, CDR2 SNEGSKA (reference sequence). The length of the CDR3 is 14 residues. V lost 5 bases and J lost 9; bases outside the gene matches: 8. The CDR3 DNA follows: TGCAGTGCTCCCAAACTAGCGGGAGGTACTGAGCAGTTCTTC. It is translated as CSAPKLAGGTEQFF.

This chain connects TRBV19 to TRBJ2-7; D gene ambiguous. CDR1 is LNHDA and CDR2 is SQIVND in the germline V gene (reference sequence). Trimming cost V 6 bases and J 0 bases, with 9 bases left between them. The CDR3 is 13 amino acids. The CDR3 sequence: CASRQRSSYEQYF. Written as DNA, the CDR3 is TGTGCCAGTAGACAGCGCAGCTCCTACGAGCAGTACTTC.

This clonotype came up many times. The chain is built from TRBV7-9 and TRBJ1-3; no definite D call. V was cut by 5 bases and J by 0 bases, with 5 bases left in between. This CDR3 is 13 amino acids long. Germline loops: CDR1 SEHNR, CDR2 FQNEAQ (reference sequence). This CDR3 is CASSETSGNTIYF. CDR3 in DNA: TGTGCCAGCAGCGAGACCTCTGGAAACACCATATATTTT. Variable domain in full (rest from reference TRBV7-9 and TRBJ1-3): DTGVSQNPRHKITKRGQNVTFRCDPISEHNRLYWYRQTLGQGPEFLTYFQNEAQLEKSRLLSDRFSAERPKGSFSTLEIQRTEQGDSAMYLCASSETSGNTIYFGEGSWLTVV.